A single sample is the source of the 10 T cell receptor beta chains below, sequenced in a study of blood T cell repertoires in COVID-19. The table came from immunoSEQ multiplex PCR; TCRdb's copy has only in-frame clones and leaves some out. This table holds about 400,000 clones, 75% to 90% found once. The sequencing sample was made of peripheral blood. Receptors were obtained from a woman aged 60-75 years with COVID-19, enrolled during active disease.

V is TRBV6-5 and J is TRBJ1-3; 9 bases are a match to TRBD1. V lost 2 bases to trimming and J lost 5 bases; unmatched junction nucleotides: 7. This CDR3 region has 16 residues. The V gene's germline CDR1 is MNHEY and CDR2 SVGAGI. This CDR3 reads CASSYPFGTGRNTIYF. Here the CDR3 DNA reads TGTGCCAGCAGTTACCCATTCGGGACAGGGAGAAACACCATATATTTT.

The count of this clone is one. V and J are TRBV5-5 and TRBJ2-7; maybe TRBD2 (6 bases). Trimming shortened V by 4 bases and J by 5 bases, and 10 bases separated the two germline ends. Germline CDR1 reads SGHKS; CDR2 reads YYEKEE (reference sequence). The CDR3 consists of 12 residues. CDR3 in amino acids: CASSPGGHEQYF. CDR3 DNA: TGTGCCAGCAGCCCCGGAGGGCACGAGCAGTACTTC.

The chain employs TRBV4-3 and TRBJ1-2, with a weak D call TRBD1 (5 bases). The germline V gene has CDR1 LGHNA and CDR2 YSLEER. This CDR3 is 15 amino acids long. The V end lost 4 bases, the J end lost 8 bases, and 20 bases lay between the germline ends. Here the CDR3 reads CASSPVSGVPGGYTF. CDR3 in DNA: TGCGCCAGCAGCCCCGTTTCGGGGGTTCCGGGGGGCTACACCTTC.

The chain links TRBV19 to TRBJ2-1; TRBD1 matches at 9 bases. V was pared by 6 bases and J by 8 bases, with 14 bases of the junction left unmatched. This CDR3 region has 16 residues. The V gene's germline CDR1 is LNHDA and CDR2 SQIVND (reference sequence). The CDR3 is CASSLFRDRVRDEQFF. The CDR3 region has the DNA TGTGCCAGTAGCCTCTTCCGGGACAGGGTTAGGGATGAGCAGTTCTTC.

This chain connects TRBV10-2 to TRBJ2-6; tentatively, D is TRBD1 (5 bases). Trimming removed 6 bases at V and 4 bases at J, with 13 bases between. The CDR3 has 15 amino acids. The V gene's germline CDR1 is WSHSY and CDR2 SAAADI. Written as DNA, the CDR3 is TGCGCCAGCAGCCTGCAGGGCTCCGGGGCCAACGTCCTGACTTTC. Its translation: CASSLQGSGANVLTF.

This CDR3 reads CAWSVTRNRDNEQFF. CDR3 coding DNA: TGTGCCTGGAGTGTAACCAGGAACCGCGACAATGAGCAGTTCTTC. The chain links TRBV30 to TRBJ2-1; D uncertain. Trimming stripped 0 bases from V and 5 bases from J, with 14 bases between. Germline lookup yields CDR1 GTSNPN and CDR2 SVGIG (reference sequence). CDR3 size: 15 residues. Filled out from reference TRBV30 and TRBJ2-1, the complete variable domain reads SQTIHQWPATLVQPVGSPLSLECTVEGTSNPNLYWYRQAAGRGLQLLFYSVGIGQISSEVPQNLSASRPQDRQFILSSKKLLLSDSGFYLCAWSVTRNRDNEQFFGPGTRLTVL.

The chain is built from TRBV6-5 and TRBJ1-1; D remains ambiguous. The CDR3 is 14 amino acids. V was cut by 5 bases and J by 10 bases, with 20 bases left in between. CDR1 is MNHEY, CDR2 SVGAGI, per germline. The CDR3 sequence is CASSPRTGITRAFF. The CDR3 coding sequence is TGTGCCAGCAGTCCAAGGACCGGGATAACCCGAGCTTTCTTT.

This clone was recorded once. This sequence joins TRBV2 and TRBJ1-6, with D perhaps TRBD1 (5 bases). CDR1 is SNHLY, CDR2 FYNNEI, per germline. The CDR3 is 14 amino acids. V was trimmed by 4 bases and J by 10 bases, leaving 14 bases between them. CDR3 loop: CASSVGRDVSPLHF. CDR3 bases: TGTGCCAGCAGTGTAGGCAGGGATGTCTCACCCCTCCACTTT.

This rearrangement joins TRBV7-3 to TRBJ1-2; D unresolved. The germline V and J ends were trimmed by 0 bases and 8 bases, with 13 bases remaining between them. Germline CDR1 is SGHTA and CDR2 is FQGTGA. The CDR3 is made up of 14 amino acids. The CDR3 spells CASSLTPGGGGYTF. DNA for the CDR3: TGTGCCAGCAGCTTAACCCCAGGAGGTGGGGGCTACACCTTC.

CDR3 sequence reads: CASSYRQAPFTLHF. CDR3 nucleotide sequence: TGTGCCAGCAGTTACCGACAGGCCCCCTTTACCCTCCACTTT. This sequence joins TRBV6-5 and TRBJ1-6, with D possibly being TRBD1 (6 bases). The ends were cut back, 2 bases at V and 14 bases at J, with 16 bases in the middle. The CDR3 spans 14 residues. Per the germline V gene, CDR1 is MNHEY and CDR2 is SVGAGI.